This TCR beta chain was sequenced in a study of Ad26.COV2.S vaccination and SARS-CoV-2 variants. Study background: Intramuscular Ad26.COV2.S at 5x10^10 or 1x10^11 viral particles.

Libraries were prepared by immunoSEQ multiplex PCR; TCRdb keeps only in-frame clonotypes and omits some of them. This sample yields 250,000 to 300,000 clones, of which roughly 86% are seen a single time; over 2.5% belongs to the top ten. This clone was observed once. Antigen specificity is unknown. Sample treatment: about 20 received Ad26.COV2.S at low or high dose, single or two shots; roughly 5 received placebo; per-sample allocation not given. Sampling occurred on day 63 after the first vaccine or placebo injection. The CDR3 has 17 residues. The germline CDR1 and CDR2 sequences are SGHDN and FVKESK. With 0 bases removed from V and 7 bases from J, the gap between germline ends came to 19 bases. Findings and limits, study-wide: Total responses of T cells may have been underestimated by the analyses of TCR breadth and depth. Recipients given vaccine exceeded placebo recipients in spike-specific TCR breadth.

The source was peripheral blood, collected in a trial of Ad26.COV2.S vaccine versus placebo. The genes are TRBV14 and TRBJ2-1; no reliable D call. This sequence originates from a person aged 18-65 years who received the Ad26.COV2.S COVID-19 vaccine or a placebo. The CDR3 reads CASSQEIEGPLFNEQFF. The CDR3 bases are TGTGCCAGCAGCCAAGAGATTGAAGGGCCCCTTTTTAATGAGCAGTTCTTC. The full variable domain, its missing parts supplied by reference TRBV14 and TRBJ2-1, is EAGVTQFPSHSVIEKGQTVTLRCDPISGHDNLYWYRRVMGKEIKFLLHFVKESKQDESGMPNNRFLAERTGGTYSTLKVQPAELEDSGVYFCASSQEIEGPLFNEQFFGPGTRLTVL.